Sequencing of this T cell receptor beta chain was carried out in a study of PD-1 blockade in classical Hodgkin lymphoma. Every patient experienced relapse after autologous stem cell transplantation, and brentuximab vedotin exposure varied. Some clones are missing from TCRdb's copy, which holds only in-frame ones; the method was immunoSEQ multiplex PCR. This sample has about 93,000 clones, with about four fifths found just once. Germline CDR1 is LNHDA and CDR2 is SQIVND (reference sequence). The V end was cut by 5 bases, the J end by 3 bases, with 17 bases between. This CDR3 comprises 16 residues. The clonotype comes from a human donor with classical Hodgkin lymphoma. The chain links TRBV19 to TRBJ2-1, with D maybe TRBD2 (6 bases). The sequenced sample was peripheral blood mononuclear cells (PBMCs), obtained before the second cycle of nivolumab. Here the CDR3 reads CASSWGVANHYNEQFF. CDR3 in DNA: TGTGCCAGTAGTTGGGGGGTTGCGAACCACTACAATGAGCAGTTCTTC.